A single sample is the source of the 30 T cell receptor beta chains below, sequenced in a study of blood T cell repertoires in COVID-19. Produced via immunoSEQ multiplex PCR; TCRdb's table is partial and in-frame only. The data contain about 68,000 clones, approximately 88% of them singletons. Source material: peripheral blood. Receptor source: a human donor in a cohort sampled during active COVID-19.

The rearrangement joins TRBV2 to TRBJ1-1, with 7 bases matching TRBD1. CDR3 length: 14 amino acids. CDR1 and CDR2 from the germline V gene are SNHLY and FYNNEI. Germline trimming cut 4 bases from V and 7 bases from J; bases unmatched to any gene: 9. The CDR3 coding sequence is TGTGCCAGCAGTGCCCGAAGGACAGGAATTGAAGCTTTCTTT. Its protein is CASSARRTGIEAFF.

V and J are TRBV9 and TRBJ2-3; D is unclear. V gave up 0 bases and J gave up 3 bases, with 11 bases separating them. From germline, CDR1 is SGDLS and CDR2 YYNGEE. The CDR3 consists of 15 residues. CDR3 nucleotides: TGTGCCAGCAGCGTAGCAGGCCTCGCAACAGATACGCAGTATTTT. It encodes CASSVAGLATDTQYF.

This chain uses TRBV6-1 with TRBJ1-4; D not certain. Trimming cost V 1 base and J 0 bases, with 6 bases left between them. CDR1 is MNHNS and CDR2 is SASEGT in the germline V gene. This CDR3 has 15 amino acids. The CDR3 coding sequence is TGTGCCAGCAGTGAAGGTCTAGCAACTAATGAAAAACTGTTTTTT. Protein sequence: CASSEGLATNEKLFF.

This clone was counted a single time. Written as DNA, the CDR3 is TGTGCCAGCAGCCCGCGACAGGGTGCCTACAATGAGCAGTTCTTC. Its protein product is CASSPRQGAYNEQFF. The rearrangement links TRBV9 to TRBJ2-1; TRBD1 aligns across 7 bases. There are 15 residues in the CDR3. After removal of 4 bases from V and 2 bases from J, the junction contained 6 bases not matched to a gene. Germline V lookup: CDR1 SGDLS, CDR2 YYNGEE.

This rearrangement joins TRBV5-1 to TRBJ1-2, with TRBD1 matching over 7 bases. The CDR3 has 14 amino acids. The V segment lost 4 bases and the J segment 7 bases; nucleotides outside the gene matches: 10. Germline lookup yields CDR1 SGHRS and CDR2 YFSETQ. DNA for the CDR3: TGCGCCAGCAGCGTGGACAGGAGAACGGGTGGCTACACCTTC. Protein: CASSVDRRTGGYTF.

The chain is built from TRBV28 and TRBJ1-1; weak D call: TRBD1 (6 bases). The CDR3 runs 15 residues. Germline CDR1 and CDR2: MDHEN and SYDVKM. The V end lost 5 bases, the J end lost 1 base, and 14 bases lay between the germline ends. CDR3 amino acids: CASSTPSQGNTEAFF. The CDR3 nucleotides are TGTGCCAGCAGTACTCCCTCACAGGGGAACACTGAAGCTTTCTTT.

Here the CDR3 DNA reads TGTGCCATCAGGGAGGGACTAGCAGGCTACAATGAGCAGTTCTTC. It encodes CAIREGLAGYNEQFF. J is TRBJ2-1 and V is TRBV10-3; TRBD2 aligns across 9 bases. This CDR3 is 15 amino acids long. Germline CDR1 ENHRY, CDR2 SYGVKD. With V trimmed by 6 bases and J by 3 bases, 6 bases remained unmatched.

V usage is TRBV18 and J usage is TRBJ2-1, with D possibly TRBD1 on 6 matching bases. CDR3 size: 17 residues. V dropped 1 base and J dropped 0 bases, with 13 bases sitting between them. Germline V gene sequence: CDR1 KGHSH, CDR2 LQKENI. The CDR3 DNA follows: TGTGCCAGCTCACCACTGAGGGACACCACCTCCTACAATGAGCAGTTCTTC. It specifies CASSPLRDTTSYNEQFF.

The rearrangement uses TRBV18 and TRBJ1-4; 7 nucleotides agree with TRBD1. The germline CDR1 and CDR2 sequences are KGHSH and LQKENI. This CDR3 region has 14 residues. With V trimmed by 6 bases and J by 4 bases, 5 bases remained unmatched. The CDR3 nucleotides are TGTGCCAGCTCCGGGGACAGACTTAATGAAAAACTGTTTTTT. This translates into CASSGDRLNEKLFF.

The V gene is TRBV11-3, the J gene TRBJ2-3; a possible D gene is TRBD1 (5 bases). V lost 5 bases and J lost 5, with 14 bases in between. CDR1 and CDR2 from the germline V gene are SGHNT and YENEEA. The length of the CDR3 is 14 residues. For the CDR3, the DNA is TGTGCCAGCAGCCCAAGGGGTTCCGTAGATACGCAGTATTTT. Encoded protein: CASSPRGSVDTQYF.

The genes are TRBV27 and TRBJ1-1, with 10 bases that match TRBD1. The germline CDR1 and CDR2 sequences are MNHEY and SMNVEV (reference sequence). Germline trimming cut 6 bases from V and 3 bases from J; bases unmatched to any gene: 10. This CDR3 is 16 amino acids long. CDR3 residues: CASRSWGDRGYTEAFF. In DNA, the CDR3 is TGTGCCAGCAGGTCTTGGGGGGACAGGGGTTACACTGAAGCTTTCTTT.

The chain has TRBV21-1 and TRBJ1-1; whether TRBD1, the table's D call, matches the DNA was not checked. TRBV21-1 counts as a pseudogene. There are 14 residues in the CDR3. CDR3 bases: TGTGCCAGCAGCAAAGTGGACAGGGGGACTGAAGCTTTCTTT. Residues: CASSKVDRGTEAFF.

This chain joins TRBV21-1 and TRBJ2-7; the table's TRBD1 call for D was not verified on the DNA. TRBV21-1 is deemed a pseudogene. The CDR3 sequence is 14 residues long. The CDR3 loop is CASSRTGISYEQYF. DNA of the CDR3: TGTGCCAGCAGCAGGACAGGGATATCCTACGAGCAGTACTTC.

This clone was recorded once. The chain is built from TRBV28 and TRBJ2-1; 7 nucleotides align to TRBD2. The CDR3 spans 13 residues. CDR1 and CDR2 from the germline V gene are MDHEN and SYDVKM. V lost 4 bases and J lost 6; bases outside the gene matches: 3. CDR3 sequence (DNA): TGTGCCAGCAGTTGGGGGACTACCAATGAGCAGTTCTTC. It codes for CASSWGTTNEQFF.

CDR3 residues: CASSPSRNQPQHF. CDR3 DNA sequence: TGTGCCAGCTCACCAAGCCGCAATCAGCCCCAGCATTTT. This chain uses TRBV18 with TRBJ1-5; D unclear. Germline V gives CDR1 KGHSH, CDR2 LQKENI. Trimming left V 2 bases short and J 2 bases short, with 4 bases between. The length of the CDR3 is 13 residues.

This clone occurred once. This chain links TRBV9 with TRBJ2-7; TRBD2 matches 8 bases. The V gene's germline CDR1 is SGDLS and CDR2 YYNGEE. The CDR3 length is 15 residues. The V gene end was trimmed by 4 bases and the J gene end by 0 bases; junction bases not matched to a gene: 6. The CDR3 bases are TGTGCCAGCAGCCCCAGCGGGGGACCCTCCTACGAGCAGTACTTC. Protein: CASSPSGGPSYEQYF. The whole variable domain, filled in from reference TRBV9 and TRBJ2-7, reads DSGVTQTPKHLITATGQRVTLRCSPRSGDLSVYWYQQSLDQGLQFLIQYYNGEERAKGNILERFSAQQFPDLHSELNLSSLELGDSALYFCASSPSGGPSYEQYFGPGTRLTVT.

This rearrangement joins TRBV29-1 to TRBJ1-3; possible D gene TRBD1, 5 bases. The CDR3 length is 14 residues. Germline CDR1 and CDR2: SQVTM and ANQGSEA. Between the trimmed V and J ends, which lost 3 bases and 0 bases, there was a span of 9 bases. The CDR3 reads CSVDVTDSGNTIYF. The CDR3 nucleotides read TGCAGCGTTGACGTGACAGACTCTGGAAACACCATATATTTT.

V usage is TRBV27 and J usage is TRBJ2-7; 12 positions match TRBD2. The V segment lost 6 bases and the J segment 1 base; nucleotides outside the gene matches: 7. The CDR3 is 16 residues long. The germline CDR1 and CDR2 sequences are MNHEY and SMNVEV (reference sequence). The CDR3 nucleotides are TGTGCCAGCAGCCGGACTAGCGGGGAGACATCCTACGAGCAGTACTTC. Amino acid sequence: CASSRTSGETSYEQYF.

This chain uses TRBV11-2 with TRBJ1-2; D not certain. The CDR3 is 15 amino acids. V shed 0 bases and J shed 4 bases, with 12 bases lying between them. The V gene's germline CDR1 is SGHAT and CDR2 FQNNGV. CDR3 in amino acids: CASSLDPGRVYGYTF. CDR3 coding DNA: TGTGCCAGCAGCTTAGATCCTGGGCGGGTCTATGGCTACACCTTC.

This chain links TRBV10-3 with TRBJ2-3, with a possible D match to TRBD1 (6 bases). From germline, CDR1 is ENHRY and CDR2 SYGVKD. V lost 0 bases and J lost 4, with 11 bases in between. This CDR3 has 15 amino acids. DNA of the CDR3: TGTGCCATCAGTGAGTCGCTTAGGGGGTCAGATACGCAGTATTTT. This codes for CAISESLRGSDTQYF.

The V and J genes are TRBV28 and TRBJ1-2; TRBD1 might be the D (5 bases). The ends were cut back, 6 bases at V and 6 bases at J, with 14 bases in the middle. Germline V lookup: CDR1 MDHEN, CDR2 SYDVKM. There are 13 residues in the CDR3. The DNA of the CDR3 is TGTGCCAGCAGGGTGGGCGGGACGGATGGCTACACCTTC. Amino acid sequence: CASRVGGTDGYTF.

The V and J genes are TRBV6-5 and TRBJ2-7; TRBD1 is a possible D gene (5 bases). From germline, CDR1 is MNHEY and CDR2 SVGAGI. The CDR3 has 15 residues. V shed 6 bases and J shed 2 bases, with 17 bases lying between them. CDR3 protein: CASRPIIVGAYEQYF. In DNA form, the CDR3 reads TGTGCCAGCAGGCCCATCATAGTAGGGGCCTACGAGCAGTACTTC.

The CDR3 DNA reads as TGTGCCAGCAGTTCCAGACTAGCTTCCTACGAGCAGTACTTC. As protein: CASSSRLASYEQYF. The gene calls are TRBV6-6 and TRBJ2-7; TRBD2 agrees at 7 bases. From germline, CDR1 is MNHNY and CDR2 SVGAGI (reference sequence). This CDR3 comprises 14 residues. The V gene end was trimmed by 4 bases and the J gene end by 1 base; junction bases not matched to a gene: 4.

Worth noting for this clone: A junction boundary mismatches the germline segment, possibly from a read error. CDR3 region: CASSLVTGQGRETQYF. CDR3 coding DNA: TGTGCTAGCAGCTTAGTGACGGGACAGGGTAGAGAGACCCAGTACTTC. The V and J genes are TRBV7-7 and TRBJ2-5; 9 bases line up with TRBD1. Germline V CDR1 and CDR2: SSHAT, FNYEAQ (reference sequence). The CDR3 loop spans 16 amino acids.

The chain combines TRBV9 with TRBJ2-3; D remains unclear. This CDR3 region has 16 residues. CDR1 and CDR2 (germline): SGDLS, YYNGEE. Trimming left V 4 bases short and J 2 bases short, with 17 bases between. CDR3 loop: CASSPGVSYFTDTQYF. In DNA, the CDR3 is TGTGCCAGCAGCCCCGGAGTGTCTTACTTCACAGATACGCAGTATTTT.

This clone has a single count. The genes are TRBV24-1 and TRBJ2-2; 8 positions match TRBD2. CDR1 and CDR2 from the germline V gene are KGHDR and SFDVKD. This CDR3 region has 16 residues. With 4 bases clipped from V and 2 bases from J, the junction kept 5 bases outside the gene matches. CDR3 sequence: CATSDPGTRNTGELFF. CDR3 DNA sequence: TGTGCCACCAGTGACCCCGGGACTAGAAACACCGGGGAGCTGTTTTTT.

The chain links TRBV28 to TRBJ2-7, with D tentatively TRBD2 (6 bases). V was shortened by 8 bases and J by 2 bases, with 16 bases between the two germline ends. This CDR3 region has 14 residues. The germline CDR1 and CDR2 sequences are MDHEN and SYDVKM. The DNA for the CDR3 is TGTGCCAGCGTCCGGAGGGAAGGCCCCTACGAGCAGTACTTC. Translated: CASVRREGPYEQYF.

This clone has more than one count but fewer than ten. V and J are TRBV12-1 and TRBJ1-1. TRBV12-1 is a listed pseudogene. The CDR3 loop spans 13 amino acids. The CDR3 region is CASSSGRNTEAFF. Written as DNA, the CDR3 is TGTGCCAGCAGCTCGGGGAGAAACACTGAAGCTTTCTTT.

The V and J genes are TRBV5-6 and TRBJ2-1; 7 bases are a match to TRBD2. The germline V gene has CDR1 SGHDT and CDR2 YYEEEE. Trimming took 4 bases from V and 6 from J; bases not matched to a gene: 7. This CDR3 has 14 amino acids. DNA of the CDR3: TGTGCCAGCAGCCCGATAAGCGGGATCAATGAGCAGTTCTTC. This codes for CASSPISGINEQFF.

This sequence joins TRBV13 and TRBJ1-2, with a tentative D call TRBD1 (6 bases). The CDR3 totals 15 residues. V shed 6 bases and J shed 8 bases, with 22 bases lying between them. The V gene's germline CDR1 is PRHDT and CDR2 FYEKMQ (reference sequence). The chain's CDR3 is CASSPQTDRPKGYTF. The CDR3, as DNA: TGTGCCAGCAGTCCACAAACCGACAGGCCAAAGGGCTACACCTTC.